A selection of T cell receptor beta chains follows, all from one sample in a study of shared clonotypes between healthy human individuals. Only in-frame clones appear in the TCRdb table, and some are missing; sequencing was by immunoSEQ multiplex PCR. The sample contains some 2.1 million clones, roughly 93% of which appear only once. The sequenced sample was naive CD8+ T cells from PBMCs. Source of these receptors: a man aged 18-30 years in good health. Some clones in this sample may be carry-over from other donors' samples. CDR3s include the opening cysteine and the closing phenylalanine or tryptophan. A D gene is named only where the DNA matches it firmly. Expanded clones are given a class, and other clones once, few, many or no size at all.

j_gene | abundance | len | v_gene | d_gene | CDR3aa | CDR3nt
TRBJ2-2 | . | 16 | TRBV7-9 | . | CASSNSAREFAGELFF | TGTGCCAGCAGCAATAGTGCCAGGGAGTTCGCCGGGGAGCTGTTTTTT
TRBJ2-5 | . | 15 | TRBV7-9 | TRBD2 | CASSLLAGGQETQYF | TGTGCCAGCAGCTTACTAGCGGGAGGTCAAGAGACCCAGTACTTC
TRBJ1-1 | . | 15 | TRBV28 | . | CASRPFGSMNTEAFF | TGTGCCAGCAGGCCATTCGGCAGCATGAACACTGAAGCTTTCTTT
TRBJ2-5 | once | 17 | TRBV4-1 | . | CASSQEISGQGEETQYF | TGCGCCAGCAGCCAAGAGATAAGCGGGCAAGGAGAAGAGACCCAGTACTTC
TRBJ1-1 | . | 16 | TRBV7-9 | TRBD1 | CASSSLHRGLNTEAFF | TGTGCCAGCAGCTCACTTCACAGGGGGCTGAACACTGAAGCTTTCTTT
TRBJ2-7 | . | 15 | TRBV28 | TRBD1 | CASNPLPGQGYEQYF | TGTGCCAGCAACCCTCTTCCGGGACAGGGCTACGAGCAGTACTTC
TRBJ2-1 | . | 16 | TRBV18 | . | CASSLSGPSSYNEQFF | TGTGCCAGCTCTCTCAGCGGGCCTAGCTCCTACAATGAGCAGTTCTTC
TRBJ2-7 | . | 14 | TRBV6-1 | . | CASSAFKATYEQYF | TGTGCCAGCAGTGCTTTCAAGGCAACCTACGAGCAGTACTTC
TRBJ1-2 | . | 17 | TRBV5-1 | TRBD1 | CASSPRDSRINNYGYTF | TGCGCCAGCAGCCCCCGGGACAGTCGGATTAATAACTATGGCTACACCTTC
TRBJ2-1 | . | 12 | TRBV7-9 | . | CASSLFPNEQFF | TGTGCCAGCAGCTTATTCCCGAATGAGCAGTTCTTC
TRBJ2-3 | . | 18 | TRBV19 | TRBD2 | CASSITFFGEGNTDTQYF | TGTGCCAGTAGTATAACCTTTTTCGGGGAGGGGAACACAGATACGCAGTATTTT
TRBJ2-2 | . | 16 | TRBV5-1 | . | CASSQERVRNTGELFF | TGCGCCAGCAGCCAAGAGCGGGTACGGAACACCGGGGAGCTGTTTTTT
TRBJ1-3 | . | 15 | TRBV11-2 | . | CASSLTSSLGNTIYF | TGTGCCAGCAGCCTAACAAGCTCACTAGGGAACACCATATATTTT
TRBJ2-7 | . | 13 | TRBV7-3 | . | CASSPAPSYEQYF | TGTGCCAGCAGCCCCGCACCCTCCTACGAGCAGTACTTC
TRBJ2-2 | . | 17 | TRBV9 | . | CASSSPRAAANTGELFF | TGTGCCAGCAGCTCGCCCAGGGCGGCAGCGAACACCGGGGAGCTGTTTTTT
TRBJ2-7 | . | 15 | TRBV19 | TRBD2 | CASSTTRASGYEQYF | TGTGCCAGTAGTACCACTAGGGCTAGCGGATACGAGCAGTACTTC
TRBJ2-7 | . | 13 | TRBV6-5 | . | CASSMTRHYEQYF | TGTGCCAGCAGCATGACTAGACATTACGAGCAGTACTTC
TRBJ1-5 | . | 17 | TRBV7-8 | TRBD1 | CASSSGEVWRGLQPQHF | TGTGCCAGCAGCTCGGGGGAGGTTTGGAGGGGGCTTCAGCCCCAGCATTTT
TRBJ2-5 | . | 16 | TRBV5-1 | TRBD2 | CASSLFSGGFQETQYF | TGCGCCAGCAGCTTGTTTTCGGGAGGCTTCCAAGAGACCCAGTACTTC
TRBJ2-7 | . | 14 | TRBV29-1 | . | CSVEGDGGSSEQYF | TGCAGCGTTGAGGGAGATGGTGGGTCCTCCGAGCAGTACTTC
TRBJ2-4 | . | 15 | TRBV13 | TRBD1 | CASSLARDRKNIQYF | TGTGCCAGCAGCTTAGCTAGGGACAGGAAAAACATTCAGTACTTC
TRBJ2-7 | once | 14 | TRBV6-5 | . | CASSYSQGSYEQYF | TGTGCCAGCAGTTACTCTCAGGGATCCTACGAGCAGTACTTC
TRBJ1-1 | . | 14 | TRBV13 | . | CASRRGRSGTEAFF | TGTGCCAGCAGGAGGGGACGGTCGGGCACTGAAGCTTTCTTT
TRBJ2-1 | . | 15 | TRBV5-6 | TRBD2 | CASSPTSGSINEQFF | TGTGCCAGCAGCCCGACTAGCGGGAGTATCAATGAGCAGTTCTTC
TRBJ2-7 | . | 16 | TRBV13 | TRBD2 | CASSPNLSGISYEQYF | TGTGCCAGCAGCCCTAACCTTAGCGGGATCTCCTACGAGCAGTACTTC
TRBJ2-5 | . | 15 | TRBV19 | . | CASSMGLVGGETQYF | TGTGCCAGTAGTATGGGGCTAGTTGGGGGCGAGACCCAGTACTTC
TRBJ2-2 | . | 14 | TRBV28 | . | CASSLDSHTGELFF | TGTGCCAGCAGTCTTGACAGCCACACCGGGGAGCTGTTTTTT
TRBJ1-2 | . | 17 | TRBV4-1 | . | CASSQVVEARLKEGYTF | TGCGCCAGCAGCCAAGTAGTAGAGGCCCGCCTTAAGGAGGGCTACACCTTC
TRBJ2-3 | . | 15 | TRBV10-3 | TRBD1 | CAISGQQGNTDTQYF | TGTGCCATCAGTGGTCAACAGGGGAATACGGATACGCAGTATTTT
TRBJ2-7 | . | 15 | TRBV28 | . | CASSFHTRGGYEQYF | TGTGCCAGCAGTTTCCACACACGGGGCGGCTACGAGCAGTACTTC
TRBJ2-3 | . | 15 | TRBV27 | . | CASSLLGTITDTQYF | TGTGCCAGCAGTTTATTGGGGACCATCACAGATACGCAGTATTTT
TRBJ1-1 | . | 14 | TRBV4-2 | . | CASSQVRGSDEAFF | TGTGCCAGCAGCCAAGTAAGAGGGAGCGATGAAGCTTTCTTT
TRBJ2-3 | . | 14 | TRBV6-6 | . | CASSPPGSENTQYF | TGTGCCAGCAGCCCGCCCGGGAGCGAGAATACGCAGTATTTT
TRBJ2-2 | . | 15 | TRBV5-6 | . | CASSFPIKNTGELFF | TGTGCCAGCAGCTTCCCCATTAAAAACACCGGGGAGCTGTTTTTT
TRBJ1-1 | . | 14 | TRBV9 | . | CASSVLTANTEAFF | TGTGCCAGCAGCGTTTTGACAGCGAACACTGAAGCTTTCTTT
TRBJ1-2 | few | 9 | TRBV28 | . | CASMESSVF | TGTGCCAGCATGGAGAGCTCAGTCTTC
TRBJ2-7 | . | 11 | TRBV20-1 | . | CSARGVYEQYF | TGCAGTGCTAGAGGGGTCTACGAGCAGTACTTC
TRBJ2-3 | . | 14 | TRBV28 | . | CASSRRGRTDTQYF | TGTGCCAGCAGCCGACGGGGTCGCACAGATACGCAGTATTTT
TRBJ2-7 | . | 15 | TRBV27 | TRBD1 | CASSSLDRASHEQYF | TGTGCCAGCAGCAGTTTAGACAGGGCCTCTCACGAGCAGTACTTC
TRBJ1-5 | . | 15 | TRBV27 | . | CASSLSARAGQPQHF | TGTGCCAGCAGTTTATCGGCCAGGGCGGGCCAGCCCCAGCATTTT
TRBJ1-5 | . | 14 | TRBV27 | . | CASSLSGVRQPQHF | TGTGCCAGCAGTTTGTCAGGGGTTCGGCAGCCCCAGCATTTT
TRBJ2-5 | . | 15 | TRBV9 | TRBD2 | CASSVIAGGFETQYF | TGTGCCAGCAGCGTTATAGCGGGAGGGTTTGAGACCCAGTACTTC
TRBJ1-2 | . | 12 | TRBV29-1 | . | CSGGPLFDGYTF | TGCAGCGGGGGACCTCTGTTCGATGGCTACACCTTC
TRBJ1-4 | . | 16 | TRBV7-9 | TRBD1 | CASSRNLQGAGEKLFF | TGTGCCAGCAGCCGTAATCTACAGGGGGCTGGTGAAAAACTGTTTTTT